This entry lists 19 T cell receptor beta chains sequenced from one sample in a study of blood T cell repertoires in COVID-19. Some clones are missing from TCRdb's copy, which holds only in-frame ones; the method was immunoSEQ multiplex PCR. The sample lists roughly 180,000 clones, 80% to 85% seen once, with roughly 5.1% in the top ten. Sequenced sample: peripheral blood. These receptors all stem from a woman aged 25 to 39 with acute or convalescent COVID-19.

The chain recombines TRBV19 with TRBJ1-3; D may be TRBD1 (6 bases). This CDR3 region has 15 residues. Germline V lookup: CDR1 LNHDA, CDR2 SQIVND (reference sequence). V was trimmed by 7 bases and J by 3 bases, leaving 16 bases between them. Here the CDR3 reads CASTRRQAGGNTIYF. The CDR3 bases are TGTGCCAGTACCAGAAGACAGGCTGGTGGAAACACCATATATTTT. The whole variable domain, remainder taken from reference TRBV19 and TRBJ1-3, is DGGITQSPKYLFRKEGQNVTLSCEQNLNHDAMYWYRQDPGQGLRLIYYSQIVNDFQKGDIAEGYSVSREKKESFPLTVTSAQKNPTAFYLCASTRRQAGGNTIYFGEGSWLTVV.

This sequence joins TRBV3-1 (or the pseudogene TRBV3-2) and TRBJ2-1; 8 bases agree with TRBD2. J gave up 5 bases and V 3 bases, and 15 bases lay outside the gene matches. Per germline, CDR1 LGHDT and CDR2 YNNKEL (reference sequence). The CDR3 is 18 residues long. The CDR3 DNA is TGTGCCAGCAGCCATCTTGAATCCCTAGCGGGTCCGAACAATGAGCAGTTCTTC. This encodes CASSHLESLAGPNNEQFF.

The genes are TRBV6-5 and TRBJ2-1; TRBD2 aligns across 10 bases. Germline CDR1 reads MNHEY; CDR2 reads SVGAGI. The CDR3 has 13 amino acids. Trimming took 5 bases from V and 9 from J; bases not matched to a gene: 4. CDR3 coding DNA: TGTGCCAGCAGTAGCGGGGGGGCCTCTGAGCAGTTCTTC. Protein product: CASSSGGASEQFF.

The V gene is TRBV6-2 or TRBV6-3, the J gene TRBJ2-2, with D possibly being TRBD2 (6 bases). V was cut by 5 bases and J by 6 bases, with 13 bases left in between. There are 14 residues in the CDR3. CDR1 and CDR2 from the germline V gene are MNHEY and SVGEGT. CDR3 coding DNA: TGTGCCAGCAGTCGACTAGGGGTCGCCGGGGAGCTGTTTTTT. This codes for CASSRLGVAGELFF.

This clone was detected once. This sequence joins TRBV19 and TRBJ1-1; perhaps TRBD1 as D (6 bases). The CDR3 totals 13 residues. The ends were cut back, 7 bases at V and 1 base at J, with 10 bases in the middle. Germline V lookup: CDR1 LNHDA, CDR2 SQIVND (reference sequence). DNA for the CDR3: TGTGCCAGTATCAGGGGCCGGAACACTGAAGCTTTCTTT. It encodes CASIRGRNTEAFF.

This chain uses TRBV9 with TRBJ2-6; TRBD1 matches 8 bases. This CDR3 spans 18 amino acids. The V gene's germline CDR1 is SGDLS and CDR2 YYNGEE. J gave up 2 bases and V 0 bases, and 7 bases lay outside the gene matches. CDR3: CASSVGHRGSTGANVLTF. CDR3 nucleotide sequence: TGTGCCAGCAGCGTAGGGCACAGGGGGAGTACTGGGGCCAACGTCCTGACTTTC.

The chain employs TRBV4-2 and TRBJ1-5, with 7 bases aligning to TRBD1. V shed 1 base, J shed 5 bases, and the junction held 2 bases outside the gene matches. CDR1 is LGHNA and CDR2 is YNFKEQ in the germline V gene. CDR3 length: 14 amino acids. Here the CDR3 reads CASSQAGGYQPQHF. In nucleotides, the CDR3 is TGTGCCAGCAGCCAAGCAGGGGGGTATCAGCCCCAGCATTTT.

J is TRBJ1-2 and V is TRBV7-9; tentative D call: TRBD1 (6 bases). Trimming left V 4 bases short and J 4 bases short, with 16 bases between. Germline CDR1 and CDR2: SEHNR and FQNEAQ (reference sequence). The CDR3 consists of 15 residues. CDR3: CASSSWTDLLYGYTF. The CDR3, as DNA: TGTGCCAGCAGCTCATGGACAGACCTCCTCTATGGCTACACCTTC. Together with reference TRBV7-9 and TRBJ1-2, the CDR3 gives the full variable domain: DTGVSQNPRHKITKRGQNVTFRCDPISEHNRLYWYRQTLGQGPEFLTYFQNEAQLEKSRLLSDRFSAERPKGSFSTLEIQRTEQGDSAMYLCASSSWTDLLYGYTFGSGTRLTVV.

This chain joins TRBV6-1 and TRBJ2-2; D not certain. V shed 3 bases and J shed 17 bases, with 19 bases lying between them. This CDR3 is 13 amino acids long. CDR1 is MNHNS and CDR2 is SASEGT in the germline V gene. CDR3 protein: CASSDGSRPALFF. Here the CDR3 DNA reads TGTGCCAGCAGTGATGGGTCTAGACCTGCGCTATTTTTT.

The V gene is TRBV7-8, the J gene TRBJ1-2; the D gene is possibly TRBD1 (5 bases). CDR3 length: 19 residues. The V end lost 3 bases, the J end lost 2 bases, and 25 bases lay between the germline ends. Germline loops: CDR1 SGHVS, CDR2 FQNEAQ. Here the CDR3 DNA reads TGTGCCAGCAGCTTGGATAGGACCAGGGCTGAGCGTCGAAACTATGGCTACACCTTC. Translated, it gives CASSLDRTRAERRNYGYTF.

The rearrangement uses TRBV27 and TRBJ2-3, with TRBD2 matching 12 bases. This CDR3 contains 16 residues. Germline V gene sequence: CDR1 MNHEY, CDR2 SMNVEV (reference sequence). Trimming removed 3 bases from V and 1 base from J; junction bases left unmatched: 2. The CDR3 sequence: CASSFRTSGGTDTQYF. DNA of the CDR3: TGTGCCAGCAGTTTCAGGACTAGCGGGGGCACAGATACGCAGTATTTT.

The chain has TRBV5-5 and TRBJ2-7, with 7 bases aligning to TRBD1. Trimming at V came to 3 bases and at J to 5 bases, leaving 17 bases not matched to a gene. The germline V gene encodes CDR1 SGHKS and CDR2 YYEKEE (reference sequence). There are 17 residues in the CDR3. This chain's CDR3 is CASSYVVLTRGINEQYF. The DNA for the CDR3 is TGTGCCAGCAGCTACGTGGTTCTAACCAGGGGGATCAACGAGCAGTACTTC.

V usage is TRBV9 and J usage is TRBJ2-3, with 10 bases that match TRBD2. The CDR3 extends over 17 amino acids. The germline V gene has CDR1 SGDLS and CDR2 YYNGEE. Trimming removed 3 bases from V and 2 bases from J; junction bases left unmatched: 9. CDR3 nucleotides: TGTGCCAGCAGCGGCGGTTGGACTAGCGGTTTCACAGATACGCAGTATTTT. This sequence encodes CASSGGWTSGFTDTQYF. The variable domain in full, completed from reference TRBV9 and TRBJ2-3, reads DSGVTQTPKHLITATGQRVTLRCSPRSGDLSVYWYQQSLDQGLQFLIQYYNGEERAKGNILERFSAQQFPDLHSELNLSSLELGDSALYFCASSGGWTSGFTDTQYFGPGTRLTVL.

V gene TRBV6-5 combines with J gene TRBJ2-5, with TRBD2 identical over 10 bases. There are 13 residues in the CDR3. Germline values: CDR1 MNHEY, CDR2 SVGAGI. V dropped 10 bases and J dropped 2; count of bases not matched to a gene: 4. CDR3 sequence (DNA): TGTGCCATAGGACTAGCGGTACAAGAGACCCAGTACTTC. Translation gives CAIGLAVQETQYF.

The rearrangement joins TRBV5-8 to TRBJ2-1; TRBD2 might be the D (5 bases). The V gene lost 5 bases and the J gene lost 3 bases, with 18 bases spanning the gap. Germline CDR1 and CDR2: SGHTS and YDEGEE. The CDR3 runs 16 residues. The CDR3 DNA reads TGTGCCAGCAGTCAGAGGGCCCTCAAGGGCTACAATGAGCAGTTCTTC. Translation gives CASSQRALKGYNEQFF. Based on the CDR3 plus reference TRBV5-8 and TRBJ2-1, the full variable domain is EAGVTQSPTHLIKTRGQQATLRCSPISGHTSVYWYQQALGLGLQFLLWYDEGEERNRGNFPPRFSGRQFPNYSSELNVNALELEDSALYLCASSQRALKGYNEQFFGPGTRLTVL.

The rearrangement joins TRBV15 to TRBJ1-5; 7 bases align to TRBD1. The V segment lost 0 bases and the J segment 7 bases; nucleotides outside the gene matches: 6. Germline V gene data show CDR1 as LNHNV and CDR2 as YYDKDF (reference sequence). The CDR3 loop spans 15 amino acids. DNA for the CDR3: TGTGCCACCAGCAGAGAGAGGGACAGAGGACAGCCCCAGCATTTT. Protein: CATSRERDRGQPQHF.

The chain is built from TRBV28 and TRBJ2-2; 7 bases align to TRBD1. This CDR3 spans 15 amino acids. Per the germline V gene, CDR1 is MDHEN and CDR2 is SYDVKM. The trim removed 6 bases at V and 0 bases at J, leaving 4 bases unmatched. In nucleotides, the CDR3 is TGTGCCAGCAGGGAACAGGGGCCGAACACCGGGGAGCTGTTTTTT. It codes for CASREQGPNTGELFF. The full variable domain, completed using reference TRBV28 and TRBJ2-2, is DVKVTQSSRYLVKRTGEKVFLECVQDMDHENMFWYRQDPGLGLRLIYFSYDVKMKEKGDIPEGYSVSREKKERFSLILESASTNQTSMYLCASREQGPNTGELFFGEGSRLTVL.

This chain links TRBV5-1 with TRBJ2-2; 8 nucleotides agree with TRBD1. Germline loops: CDR1 SGHRS, CDR2 YFSETQ. The CDR3 runs 16 residues. After removal of 4 bases from V and 6 bases from J, the junction contained 11 bases not matched to a gene. The CDR3 loop is CASSGPGQGGSGELFF. The CDR3 bases are TGCGCCAGCAGCGGCCCCGGACAGGGCGGATCCGGGGAGCTGTTTTTT.

The chain is built from TRBV4-3 and TRBJ1-3; D ambiguous. The V and J ends lost 0 bases and 3 bases respectively, with 3 bases between them. Germline loops: CDR1 LGHNA, CDR2 YSLEER. The CDR3 is 13 residues long. The CDR3 reads CASSQDRGNTIYF. CDR3 DNA: TGCGCCAGCAGCCAAGATCGTGGAAACACCATATATTTT.